A single TCR beta chain is shown here with its context. This entry comes from a study of blood T cell repertoires in COVID-19. Study as a whole: From T cells, B-cell-depleted T cells, or PBMCs came the material, which was cDNA or gDNA.

This table comes from immunoSEQ multiplex PCR, and its TCRdb copy is limited to in-frame clones, with some not included. The table has more than 95,000 clones, 87% seen once. The CDR3 is 17 amino acids. The germline V gene encodes CDR1 KGHDR and CDR2 SFDVKD. Trimming took 7 bases from V and 3 from J, leaving 21 bases between them. The chain has TRBV24-1 and TRBJ2-1, with a weak D call TRBD1 (6 bases). This receptor was obtained from a human donor in a cohort sampled during active COVID-19. Sequencing was carried out using peripheral blood. The CDR3 DNA is TGTGCCACCAGCCGGGAATTTACAGGGAAAGACTACAATGAGCAGTTCTTC. This sequence encodes CATSREFTGKDYNEQFF.